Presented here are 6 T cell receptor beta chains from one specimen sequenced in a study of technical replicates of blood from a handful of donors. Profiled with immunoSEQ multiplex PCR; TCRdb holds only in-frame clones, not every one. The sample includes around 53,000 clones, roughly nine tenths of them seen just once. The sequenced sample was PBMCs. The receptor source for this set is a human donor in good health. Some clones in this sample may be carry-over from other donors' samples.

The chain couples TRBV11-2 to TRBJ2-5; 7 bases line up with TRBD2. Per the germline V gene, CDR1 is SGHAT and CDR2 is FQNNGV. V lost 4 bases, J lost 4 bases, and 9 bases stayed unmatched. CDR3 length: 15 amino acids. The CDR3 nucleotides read TGTGCCAGCAGCTACCGGACTAGTGTGGGAGAGACCCAGTACTTC. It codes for CASSYRTSVGETQYF.

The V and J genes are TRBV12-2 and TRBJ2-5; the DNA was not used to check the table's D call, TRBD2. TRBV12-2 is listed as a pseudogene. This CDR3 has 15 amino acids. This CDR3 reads CASRPPRLVQETQYF. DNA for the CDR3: TGTGCAAGTCGCCCCCCCCGACTCGTCCAAGAGACCCAGTACTTC.

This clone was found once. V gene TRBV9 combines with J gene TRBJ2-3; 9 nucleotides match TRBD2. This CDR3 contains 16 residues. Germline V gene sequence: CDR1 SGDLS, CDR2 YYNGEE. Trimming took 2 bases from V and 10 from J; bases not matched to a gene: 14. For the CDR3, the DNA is TGTGCCAGCAGCGTGAGGGATTCGGCTAGCGGGGTTCCGCAGTATTTT. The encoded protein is CASSVRDSASGVPQYF.

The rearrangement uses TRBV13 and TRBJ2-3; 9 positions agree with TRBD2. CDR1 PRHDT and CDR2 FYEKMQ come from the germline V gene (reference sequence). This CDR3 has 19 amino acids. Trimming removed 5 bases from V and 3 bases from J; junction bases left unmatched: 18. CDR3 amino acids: CASSPRVLAGGRATDTQYF. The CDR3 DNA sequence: TGTGCCAGCAGCCCTCGTGTTCTGGCGGGGGGGCGTGCAACAGATACGCAGTATTTT.

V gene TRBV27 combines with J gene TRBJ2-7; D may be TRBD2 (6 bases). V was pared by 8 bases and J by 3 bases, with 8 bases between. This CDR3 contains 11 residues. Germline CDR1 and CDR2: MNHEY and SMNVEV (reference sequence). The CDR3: CASRRGYEQYF. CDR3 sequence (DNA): TGTGCCAGCCGGCGGGGCTACGAGCAGTACTTC.

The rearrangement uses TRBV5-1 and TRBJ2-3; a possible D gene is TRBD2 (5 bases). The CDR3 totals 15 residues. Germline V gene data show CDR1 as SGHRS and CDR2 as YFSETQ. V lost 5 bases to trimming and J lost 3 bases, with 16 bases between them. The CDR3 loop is CASRSLGGGTDTQYF. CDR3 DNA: TGCGCCAGCAGATCGCTAGGAGGTGGGACAGATACGCAGTATTTT.